This T cell receptor beta chain comes out of a study of shared clonotypes between healthy human individuals. The wider study: The study enrolled a couple of women and a few men aged 18 to 49. Study results and caveats: Although depth was large, rarefaction showed that sequencing of the sorted subsets was incomplete.

Data came from immunoSEQ multiplex PCR; TCRdb stores just in-frame clones and leaves some out. The table records around 1.4 million clones, about 98.5% of them present only once. The CDR3 totals 12 residues. In germline, CDR1 is MNHEY, CDR2 SMNVEV (reference sequence). V shed 4 bases and J shed 6 bases, with 7 bases lying between them. A remark on this clone: What it binds is unknown. The sample contains more than one DNA sequence encoding this CDR3.

Sequenced sample: naive CD4+ T cells sorted from blood. Subset defined: CD45RA+ positively selected. The receptor's source is a young man in good health. The rearrangement joins TRBV27 to TRBJ2-1; TRBD1 or TRBD2 may be the D gene (5 bases each). The CDR3 here is CASSSGRNEQFF. The CDR3 region has the DNA TGTGCCAGCAGTTCGGGACGCAATGAGCAGTTCTTC.